This TCR beta chain was captured in a study of long-term antiretroviral therapy in people with HIV. Whole-study findings and limits: Diversity remained lower than transplant donor controls, even though it increased after ART.

As for this clone: Its antigen is currently unknown.

The ends lost 4 bases at V and 1 base at J; junction bases unmatched: 5. CDR1 is SGHTA, CDR2 FQGTGA, per germline. The CDR3 covers 16 residues. The assay used was immunoSEQ (version v3.0), run at survey level. Profiling relied on immunoSEQ multiplex PCR, and the TCRdb table lists in-frame clones only, not all of them. The sample shows 35,000 to 45,000 clones, approximately 83% of them seen only once. The V gene is TRBV7-3, the J gene TRBJ2-2; 8 nucleotides line up with TRBD1. The sequence was collected from a young man with HIV. The specimen was unsorted PBMCs, collected 2.2 years after starting antiretroviral therapy. As DNA, the CDR3 is TGTGCCAGCAGCTCCACCGGGACAGGGAACACCGGGGAGCTGTTTTTT. Protein: CASSSTGTGNTGELFF.